Reported below is one TCR beta chain. What it binds is not known. A much larger clone differs from this one at a single base, so this may be a read error. Sample-barcoded 5' priming and a J-beta primer mix drove a second PCR of roughly 6 to 12 cycles. TCRdb ran MiXCR on the 5' RACE reads and lists one entry per CDR3 protein. The sample consists of about 770,000 distinct CDR3 sequences, around 45% of them appearing once. This entry comes from a study of blood T cells in healthy people across ages. General observations from the study: Long-lived donors carried more naive CD4+ cells and greater diversity than aged donors.

From germline, CDR1 is MNHEY and CDR2 SVGEGT. V was clipped by 0 bases and J by 2 bases, with 2 bases between them. This CDR3 contains 12 residues. What was sequenced was blood. The sequence derives from a man between 60 and 70 years old in good health. The V and J genes are TRBV6-2 or TRBV6-3 and TRBJ2-7, with D unresolved. The CDR3 reads CASSYSAYEQYF. In DNA, the CDR3 is TGTGCCAGCAGTTACTCGGCCTACGAGCAGTACTTC.